The entry that follows covers one T cell receptor (beta chain) sequence. Its target is unknown. Noted time point: sample taken at primary tumor resection. Whole RNA, which was extracted from tumor, nontumor lung tissue or frozen PBMC, was sequenced without any cell sorting. Donors were around 70 untreated early-stage non-small cell lung cancer patients. With V trimmed by 0 bases and J by 4 bases, 4 bases remained unmatched. The CDR3 contains 14 residues. Germline lookup yields CDR1 SGHRS and CDR2 YFSETQ. The source of the sample is a study of spatial heterogeneity in lung cancer. Study-wide points: Ubiquitous expanded tumor TCRs were observed in blood more at resection than follow-up.

TCRdb redid the calling of the 5' RACE reads with MiXCR, one entry per CDR3 protein. The data contain some 47,000 distinct CDR3 sequences, approximately 7% of them singletons. The sequenced sample was PBMCs, obtained at surgery. The clonotype comes from a female donor with early-stage non-small cell lung cancer. This chain joins TRBV5-1 and TRBJ2-7, with 7 bases fitting TRBD1. The CDR3 DNA follows: TGCGCCAGCAGCTTGGCCGGGGACAGTTACGAGCAGTACTTC. Translating it yields CASSLAGDSYEQYF.